The 2 T cell receptor beta chains reported below all come from one sample, sequenced in a study of neurological immune-mediated disorders. TCRdb ran MiXCR on the 5' RACE reads and lists one entry per CDR3 protein. Of tens of thousands of distinct CDR3 sequences listed, roughly 5.6% are singletons. Sequencing input: PBMCs. The receptors stem from a young man with multiple sclerosis.

The V and J genes are TRBV20-1 and TRBJ1-5; 7 bases line up with TRBD1. The J segment lost 6 bases and the V segment lost 6 bases, leaving 17 bases of the junction unmatched. There are 16 residues in the CDR3. Germline V lookup: CDR1 DFQATT, CDR2 SNEGSKA (reference sequence). The CDR3 protein is CSALTATGNDSQPQHF. The CDR3 bases are TGCAGTGCCCTGACCGCGACAGGGAATGACAGTCAGCCCCAGCATTTT.

The CDR3 here is CASSLNLLNEQFF. The DNA of the CDR3 is TGTGCCAGCAGCTTAAACCTGCTCAATGAGCAGTTCTTC. The V and J genes are TRBV7-6 and TRBJ2-1; D remains ambiguous. The CDR3 length is 13 residues. Per germline, CDR1 SGHVS and CDR2 FNYEAQ. V gave up 2 bases and J gave up 6 bases, with 8 bases separating them.